This passage covers 9 T cell receptor beta chains from one sample sequenced in a study of blood T cells in healthy people across ages. With a J-beta primer mix and a sample-barcoded 5' primer, a second PCR ran about 7 to 11 cycles. TCRdb analysed the 5' RACE reads with MiXCR anew, one entry per CDR3 protein. The sample has approximately 830,000 distinct CDR3 sequences; about 62% are singletons. Sequencing was performed on blood. The receptor set was obtained from a man aged 25 to 40 in good health.

The J gene is TRBJ2-7, the V gene TRBV29-1; no reliable D call. The end of the DNA aligns better with TRBJ2-5, so the J call may be wrong. Germline V gene lookup returns CDR1 SQVTM and CDR2 ANQGSEA. This CDR3 contains 12 residues. For the CDR3, the DNA is TGCAGCGTTGTTCAGAGCCAAGAGACCCAGTACTTC. It translates to CSVVQSQETQYF.

The genes are TRBV29-1 and TRBJ2-2; 7 bases align to TRBD1. V was pared by 2 bases and J by 0 bases, with 6 bases of the junction left unmatched. The germline V gene has CDR1 SQVTM and CDR2 ANQGSEA. The CDR3 has 16 amino acids. As DNA, the CDR3 is TGCAGCGTTGAAACTGGGACAGAAACGAACACCGGGGAGCTGTTTTTT. Amino acid sequence: CSVETGTETNTGELFF.

As to this clonotype: A clone one base away is much larger, so this may be a read error. The genes are TRBV4-3 and TRBJ2-5; the D call may be TRBD1 or TRBD2 (5 bases each). V lost 1 base and J 11 bases, leaving 20 bases between the germline ends. This CDR3 contains 15 residues. CDR1 and CDR2 from the germline V gene are LGHNA and YSLEER. CDR3 in amino acids: CASSQGGTEYNEQYF. The CDR3 DNA is TGCGCCAGCAGCCAAGGGGGGACGGAGTACAATGAGCAGTACTTC.

Comments on this clonotype: The CDR3 does not end in the conserved phenylalanine or tryptophan, so this is likely a read error. V gene TRBV29-1 combines with J gene TRBJ1-2, with 7 bases matching TRBD1. Germline lookup yields CDR1 SQVTM and CDR2 ANQGSEA. CDR3 length: 14 amino acids. V shed 6 bases, J shed 4 bases, and the junction held 11 bases outside the gene matches. DNA for the CDR3: TGCAGCGTAGCCAAGCAGGGGGTGGTCTATGGCTACACCTTG. It yields the protein CSVAKQGVVYGYTL.

The V gene is TRBV12-3 or TRBV12-4, the J gene TRBJ1-5, with TRBD1 as a possible D gene (6 bases). Trimming left V 7 bases short and J 6 bases short, with 19 bases between. The CDR3 totals 15 residues. DNA for the CDR3: TGTGCCAGCACCGTGACAGGAGGCCCCCGTCAGCCCCAGCATTTT. This sequence encodes CASTVTGGPRQPQHF.

This clonotype appeared once. This chain uses TRBV7-3 with TRBJ2-6; D is perhaps TRBD2 (5 bases). V dropped 11 bases and J dropped 4 bases, with 18 bases sitting between them. The germline V gene encodes CDR1 SGHTA and CDR2 FQGTGA. This CDR3 comprises 15 residues. Here the CDR3 DNA reads TGTGCCTGCATCAGTCCGGGATCCGGGGCCAACGTCCTGACTTTC. Encoded protein: CACISPGSGANVLTF.

The chain couples TRBV6-8 to TRBJ2-7, with D maybe TRBD1 (5 bases). The CDR3 consists of 12 residues. Germline CDR1 MNHGY, CDR2 SAAAGT. CDR3 protein: CAPRAGPYEQYF. The CDR3 nucleotides read TGTGCGCCCCGAGCAGGGCCCTACGAGCAGTACTTC.

The chain links TRBV28 to TRBJ2-1; 7 bases align to TRBD2. Germline-derived CDR1 and CDR2 are MDHEN and SYDVKM. V gave up 4 bases and J gave up 7 bases; unmatched junction bases: 4. This CDR3 is built from 13 residues. DNA of the CDR3: TGTGCCAGCAGTTGGGGGGGTAAAAATGAGCAGTTCTTC. Translation: CASSWGGKNEQFF.

In its sample, this clonotype was seen many times. The V and J genes are TRBV7-6 and TRBJ1-2; TRBD1 is a possible D gene (5 bases). The CDR3 covers 16 residues. V shed 5 bases and J shed 7 bases, with 23 bases lying between them. Per germline, CDR1 SGHVS and CDR2 FNYEAQ. The CDR3 bases are TGTGCCAGCAGCCCCAGTGGGGCCCCTCGACCTTGTGGCTACACCTTC. Translating it yields CASSPSGAPRPCGYTF.